This T cell receptor (beta chain) was observed in a study of shared clonotypes between healthy human individuals. General observations from the study: Generally, naive subsets (rather than memory subsets) showed larger estimated richness.

As regards this clone: Its target is not known.

Trimming shortened V by 3 bases and J by 3 bases, and 9 bases separated the two germline ends. Germline V gives CDR1 ENHRY, CDR2 SYGVKD. This CDR3 has 13 residues. TCRdb keeps only in-frame clones here, not all; method: immunoSEQ multiplex PCR. The table lists some 2.4 million clones, roughly 93% of them singletons. The sample taken for sequencing was naive CD4+ T cells from PBMCs. Subset reported: CD45RA+ positively selected. The chain couples TRBV10-3 to TRBJ2-7; D gene uncertain. This receptor was obtained from a man aged 18 to 29 in good health. Some clones in this sample may be carry-over from other donors' samples. CDR3 loop: CAISEWTGYEQYF. CDR3 nucleotides: TGTGCCATCAGTGAATGGACGGGCTACGAGCAGTACTTC.